These 32 T cell receptor beta chains were sequenced from one sample in a study of T cell repertoires in cytomegalovirus infection. TCRdb re-called the reads with MiXCR, one entry per CDR3 protein. The sample lists approximately 500,000 distinct CDR3 sequences; around 10% were seen once. The material sequenced was PBMCs. These receptors all stem from a human donor in good health (CMV status not recorded). Some clones in this sample may be carry-over from other donors' samples.

This clonotype was counted at least ten times. The chain is built from TRBV12-3 or TRBV12-4 and TRBJ2-5; D remains ambiguous. The CDR3 extends over 14 amino acids. Between the trimmed V and J ends, which lost 5 bases and 5 bases, there was a span of 15 bases. The CDR3 DNA reads as TGTGCCAGCAGTCTCTACAGCGCCCCGGAGACCCAGTACTTC. This encodes CASSLYSAPETQYF.

This clonotype was picked up many times. The chain carries TRBV28 and TRBJ2-3; D perhaps matches TRBD2 (5 bases). In germline, CDR1 is MDHEN, CDR2 SYDVKM. With 3 bases removed from V and 2 bases from J, the gap between germline ends came to 6 bases. This CDR3 contains 13 residues. CDR3 coding DNA: TGTGCCAGCAGTTTCGGGAACACAGATACGCAGTATTTT. It specifies CASSFGNTDTQYF. Using reference TRBV28 and TRBJ2-3 for the parts outside the CDR3, the full variable domain is DVKVTQSSRYLVKRTGEKVFLECVQDMDHENMFWYRQDPGLGLRLIYFSYDVKMKEKGDIPEGYSVSREKKERFSLILESASTNQTSMYLCASSFGNTDTQYFGPGTRLTVL.

This clonotype appeared a few times. The chain has TRBV15 and TRBJ2-1; weak D call: TRBD2 (6 bases). The CDR3 sequence is 14 residues long. Germline CDR1 is LNHNV and CDR2 is YYDKDF (reference sequence). Trimming cost V 4 bases and J 9 bases, with 16 bases left between them. CDR3 nucleotides: TGTGCCACCAGCACCCTGACTAGTGGCGGTGAGCAGTTCTTC. Amino acid sequence: CATSTLTSGGEQFF. Full variable domain (remainder filled in from reference TRBV15 and TRBJ2-1): DAMVIQNPRYQVTQFGKPVTLSCSQTLNHNVMYWYQQKSSQAPKLLFHYYDKDFNNEADTPDNFQSRRPNTSFCFLDIRSPGLGDTAMYLCATSTLTSGGEQFFGPGTRLTVL.

On this clonotype: Given a much more abundant clone one base away, this may be a read error. The chain carries TRBV2 and TRBJ2-2; 8 bases agree with TRBD2. CDR1 SNHLY and CDR2 FYNNEI come from the germline V gene. The CDR3 is made up of 14 amino acids. V dropped 10 bases and J dropped 4; count of bases not matched to a gene: 8. The CDR3 loop reads CATSGGPSTGELFF. CDR3 in DNA: TGTGCCACCTCGGGAGGGCCTAGCACCGGGGAGCTGTTTTTT.

This clonotype was observed many times. V usage is TRBV7-8 and J usage is TRBJ2-7; 8 bases align to TRBD1. The junction had 10 bases not matched to a gene; V was cut back by 4 bases and J by 2 bases. CDR3 length: 16 residues. Looked up from germline, CDR1 is SGHVS and CDR2 is FQNEAQ. This CDR3 is CASSSRRGQDPYEQYF. CDR3 DNA sequence: TGTGCCAGCAGCTCCCGGAGGGGACAGGACCCCTACGAGCAGTACTTC.

The chain recombines TRBV4-1 with TRBJ2-6; 7 bases map to TRBD1. Germline V gene data show CDR1 as MGHRA and CDR2 as YSYEKL. J lost 4 bases, V lost 4 bases, and 19 bases had no gene match. There are 20 residues in the CDR3. The CDR3 nucleotides read TGCGCCAGCAGCCTATGGGACAGTCAGCTCTCCGCTGGAGGGGCCAACGTCCTGACTTTC. Encoded protein: CASSLWDSQLSAGGANVLTF.

The V gene is TRBV19, the J gene TRBJ2-7; possibly TRBD2 for D (5 bases). From germline, CDR1 is LNHDA and CDR2 SQIVND (reference sequence). V was pared by 3 bases and J by 1 base, with 7 bases between. This CDR3 region has 13 residues. The CDR3 DNA sequence: TGTGCCAGTAGTATCGGGGAATCCTACGAGCAGTACTTC. This codes for CASSIGESYEQYF.

This clonotype has a count of ten or more. V and J are TRBV2 and TRBJ2-7; the D is unclear. The CDR3 spans 14 residues. Germline V lookup: CDR1 SNHLY, CDR2 FYNNEI. V dropped 3 bases and J dropped 6 bases, with 15 bases sitting between them. The CDR3 DNA reads TGTGCCAGCAGTGATGGTCCGCTGGTAGGCGAGCAGTACTTC. Translated, it gives CASSDGPLVGEQYF.

The chain links TRBV5-1 to TRBJ2-1; the D gene is possibly TRBD2 (5 bases). Germline V gene lookup returns CDR1 SGHRS and CDR2 YFSETQ. The CDR3 loop spans 14 amino acids. V shed 1 base and J shed 3 bases, with 8 bases lying between them. The CDR3 loop reads CASSLRGGYNEQFF. The CDR3 DNA reads as TGCGCCAGCAGCTTGCGGGGTGGCTACAATGAGCAGTTCTTC.

Comment on this clonotype: A read error may explain this, as a much larger clone is one base away. The rearrangement links TRBV27 to TRBJ2-3; a possible D gene is TRBD1 (5 bases). The CDR3 extends over 15 amino acids. Trimming stripped 1 base from V and 1 base from J, with 9 bases between. Germline V gives CDR1 MNHEY, CDR2 SMNVEV (reference sequence). The CDR3 reads CASSLWTTGTDTQYF. CDR3 bases: TGTGCCAGCAGTTTATGGACGACAGGCACAGATACGCAGTATTTT.

The rearrangement links TRBV20-1 to TRBJ1-4; unclear D gene. The ends were cut back, 5 bases at V and 5 bases at J, with 9 bases in the middle. The length of the CDR3 is 12 residues. Germline V gene data show CDR1 as DFQATT and CDR2 as SNEGSKA (reference sequence). In DNA form, the CDR3 reads TGCAGTGCTGGGGATGTAAATGAAAAACTGTTTTTT. Its protein is CSAGDVNEKLFF.

V gene TRBV24-1 combines with J gene TRBJ2-1; possibly TRBD1 for D (5 bases). This CDR3 has 15 amino acids. Germline V CDR1 and CDR2: KGHDR, SFDVKD. V was cut by 3 bases and J by 3 bases, with 11 bases left in between. This CDR3 reads CATSDEGASYNEQFF. The CDR3 DNA follows: TGTGCCACCAGTGATGAAGGGGCTAGCTACAATGAGCAGTTCTTC.

This clonotype has more than one count but fewer than ten. V gene TRBV12-3 or TRBV12-4 combines with J gene TRBJ1-2, with D possibly matching TRBD1 (5 bases). The CDR3 extends over 15 amino acids. Trimming stripped 2 bases from V and 4 bases from J, with 14 bases between. In DNA, the CDR3 is TGTGCCAGCAGTTTAAGACGGACAAGAGGCTATGGCTACACCTTC. It is translated as CASSLRRTRGYGYTF.

This clonotype was found a few times. CDR3 sequence reads: CASSVYRDSSYEQYF. In DNA form, the CDR3 reads TGTGCCAGCAGTGTCTACCGGGACAGCTCCTACGAGCAGTACTTC. The gene calls are TRBV6-1 and TRBJ2-7, with 7 bases lining up with TRBD1. Germline CDR1 MNHNS, CDR2 SASEGT. The CDR3 has 15 residues. The V and J ends lost 4 bases and 0 bases, in that order; junction bases with no gene match: 6.

The table lists this clonotype with many counts. This chain links TRBV28 with TRBJ1-2, with TRBD1 identical over 9 bases. Germline CDR1 reads MDHEN; CDR2 reads SYDVKM. V gave up 3 bases and J gave up 2 bases; unmatched junction bases: 1. The CDR3 has 14 amino acids. CDR3 nucleotide sequence: TGTGCCAGCAGTTTTGGGACAGGGAACTATGGCTACACCTTC. This translates into CASSFGTGNYGYTF.

The sample holds many counts of this clonotype. The chain has TRBV4-1 and TRBJ2-1; TRBD1 is a possible D gene (6 bases). V lost 0 bases, J lost 4 bases, and 10 bases lay in between. The CDR3 spans 15 residues. Germline CDR1 and CDR2: MGHRA and YSYEKL. The CDR3 region has the DNA TGCGCCAGCAGCCAAGAAGCTGACAGGTACAATGAGCAGTTCTTC. Translation: CASSQEADRYNEQFF.

In this sample, this clonotype turned up many times. The rearrangement links TRBV12-3 or TRBV12-4 to TRBJ2-1; 8 nucleotides align to TRBD2. The CDR3 is made up of 15 amino acids. J gave up 6 bases and V 8 bases, and 12 bases lay outside the gene matches. This CDR3 reads CASEVEAGAGNEQFF. The CDR3 DNA sequence: TGTGCCAGCGAGGTGGAAGCGGGGGCTGGCAATGAGCAGTTCTTC.

The chain is built from TRBV5-4 and TRBJ2-2; D gene unclear. The V gene lost 4 bases and the J gene lost 2 bases, with 15 bases spanning the gap. Germline-derived CDR1 and CDR2 are SGHNT and YYREEE (reference sequence). The CDR3 runs to 16 residues. Written as DNA, the CDR3 is TGTGCCAGCAGCCCCCCCGGTGCAGCCAACACCGGGGAGCTGTTTTTT. It codes for CASSPPGAANTGELFF.

This clonotype was found many times. The V call is TRBV5-5, the J call TRBJ1-6; unclear D gene. This CDR3 contains 13 residues. CDR1 SGHKS and CDR2 YYEKEE come from the germline V gene (reference sequence). Trimming took 1 base from V and 8 from J, leaving 7 bases between them. The CDR3 nucleotides read TGTGCCAGCAGCTTGACATGGGATTCACCCCTCCACTTT. It specifies CASSLTWDSPLHF.

This clonotype was seen more than once but under ten times. This chain uses TRBV24-1 with TRBJ2-3; either TRBD1 or TRBD2 may fit D (7 bases each). V lost 3 bases to trimming and J lost 3 bases, with 12 bases between them. There are 15 residues in the CDR3. The germline CDR1 and CDR2 sequences are KGHDR and SFDVKD. The chain's CDR3 is CATSDPGGATDTQYF. CDR3 coding DNA: TGTGCCACCAGTGATCCAGGGGGGGCGACAGATACGCAGTATTTT.

This clonotype has ten or more counts. The J gene is TRBJ2-7, the V gene TRBV6-5; 8 bases line up with TRBD1. This CDR3 comprises 15 residues. The V gene end was trimmed by 2 bases and the J gene end by 4 bases; junction bases not matched to a gene: 7. From germline, CDR1 is MNHEY and CDR2 SVGAGI. The CDR3 here is CASSYDRGLGYEQYF. The CDR3 DNA sequence: TGTGCCAGCAGTTACGACAGGGGCCTAGGTTACGAGCAGTACTTC.

This clonotype came up many times. This chain uses TRBV7-9 with TRBJ2-2, with D unclear. Germline V gene lookup returns CDR1 SEHNR and CDR2 FQNEAQ (reference sequence). V was trimmed by 8 bases and J by 6 bases, leaving 16 bases between them. The CDR3 loop spans 14 amino acids. The CDR3 region is CASEDSQRAGELFF. The CDR3, as DNA: TGTGCCAGCGAAGACTCCCAACGCGCCGGGGAGCTGTTTTTT.

The chain uses TRBV20-1 and TRBJ2-7, with D unresolved. The CDR3 is 12 residues long. Per the germline V gene, CDR1 is DFQATT and CDR2 is SNEGSKA (reference sequence). The germline V and J ends were trimmed by 4 bases and 3 bases, with 10 bases remaining between them. The CDR3, as DNA: TGCAGTGCTATAAGACTGGGCTACGAGCAGTACTTC. Translation gives CSAIRLGYEQYF.

This clonotype was counted at least ten times. V is TRBV12-3 or TRBV12-4 and J is TRBJ2-1; 11 nucleotides agree with TRBD1. CDR3 length: 14 residues. The ends lost 5 bases at V and 8 bases at J; junction bases unmatched: 5. This CDR3 reads CASSRTGGLDEQFF. The DNA for the CDR3 is TGTGCCAGCAGTCGGACAGGGGGCTTGGATGAGCAGTTCTTC.

The gene calls are TRBV10-3 and TRBJ2-6, with D perhaps matching TRBD1 or TRBD2 (6 bases each). This CDR3 is built from 17 residues. Looked up from germline, CDR1 is ENHRY and CDR2 is SYGVKD. Trimming shortened V by 4 bases and J by 0 bases, and 13 bases separated the two germline ends. The CDR3 DNA reads as TGTGCCATCAGTGGTCGGGGGCCTGGCTCTGGGGCCAACGTCCTGACTTTC. Translated, it gives CAISGRGPGSGANVLTF.

This clonotype was counted a few times. One end of the junction does not line up with germline, which may come from a read error. J is TRBJ2-1 and V is TRBV4-1; D is unclear. The CDR3 loop spans 15 amino acids. Germline CDR1 is MGHRA and CDR2 is YSYEKL. In nucleotides, the CDR3 is TGTGCCAGCAGCCAAGAAATTGCACGGAGCAATGAGCAGTTCTTC. This gives the protein CASSQEIARSNEQFF.

For this clonotype: A much bigger clone sits one base away, suggesting this may be a read error. The V call is TRBV5-5, the J call TRBJ2-1, with D perhaps TRBD2 (5 bases). CDR3 length equals 16 residues. Looked up from germline, CDR1 is SGHKS and CDR2 is YYEKEE (reference sequence). The CDR3 loop reads CANSPEAGLLGDEQFF. DNA of the CDR3: TGTGCCAACAGCCCAGAGGCGGGTCTTCTTGGGGATGAGCAGTTCTTC.

This clonotype showed up many times. This chain links TRBV7-8 with TRBJ2-7; D unclear. V lost 4 bases, J lost 0 bases, and 13 bases lay in between. There are 15 residues in the CDR3. The germline CDR1 and CDR2 sequences are SGHVS and FQNEAQ. CDR3 loop: CASSWEGRSSYEQYF. CDR3 coding DNA: TGTGCCAGCAGCTGGGAAGGCAGGAGCTCCTACGAGCAGTACTTC.

The genes are TRBV5-1 and TRBJ2-2; D possibly corresponds to TRBD1 (5 bases). The CDR3 is 15 amino acids. The germline CDR1 and CDR2 sequences are SGHRS and YFSETQ. V was clipped by 0 bases and J by 5 bases, with 11 bases between them. The CDR3 DNA follows: TGCGCCAGCAGCTTGGCGCAGGGAAGAACCGGGGAGCTGTTTTTT. It encodes CASSLAQGRTGELFF.

This clonotype was seen ten or more times. The rearrangement joins TRBV12-3 or TRBV12-4 to TRBJ1-4; 7 bases fit TRBD1. This CDR3 region has 14 residues. Trimming took 5 bases from V and 5 from J; bases not matched to a gene: 5. The CDR3: CASSPGTENEKLFF. In DNA form, the CDR3 reads TGTGCCAGCAGTCCCGGGACAGAGAATGAAAAACTGTTTTTT.

This clonotype showed up just a few times. CDR3 protein: CASGHRDQPQHF. The CDR3 DNA is TGTGCCAGTGGTCACAGGGATCAGCCCCAGCATTTT. The genes are TRBV19 and TRBJ1-5, with D possibly TRBD1 on 6 matching bases. The V gene's germline CDR1 is LNHDA and CDR2 SQIVND (reference sequence). CDR3 size: 12 residues. Trimming took off 8 bases at V and 5 bases at J, with 10 bases between the two ends.

This clonotype was seen many times. The chain recombines TRBV4-2 with TRBJ2-4, with 8 bases lining up with TRBD1. The germline V gene encodes CDR1 LGHNA and CDR2 YNFKEQ. Unmatched junction bases numbered 8, after V lost 2 bases and J lost 5 bases. The CDR3 extends over 16 amino acids. The CDR3 loop reads CASSQPAGTGQNIQYF. The CDR3 DNA sequence: TGTGCCAGCAGCCAACCGGCCGGGACAGGCCAAAACATTCAGTACTTC.